This T cell receptor (beta chain) was obtained from a study of technical replicates of blood from a few donors. In its sample, this clone was seen once. Sequencing was performed with immunoSEQ multiplex PCR; in TCRdb, only in-frame clones are kept and a portion is missing. The table lists roughly 85,000 clones, over 85% of them singletons, with 0.2% to 0.3% in the top ten. This CDR3 has 14 residues. V was pared by 0 bases and J by 0 bases, with 4 bases between. Germline CDR1 SGHRS, CDR2 YFSETQ. This clonotype was sampled from a human donor in good health. The chain joins TRBV5-1 to TRBJ2-4; D gene ambiguous. The material sequenced was T cells isolated from PBMCs. The CDR3 DNA reads TGCGCCAGCAGCTTGGAGCAAGCCAAAAACATTCAGTACTTC. Encoded protein: CASSLEQAKNIQYF. The entire variable domain, with the rest obtained from reference TRBV5-1 and TRBJ2-4, is as follows: KAGVTQTPRYLIKTRGQQVTLSCSPISGHRSVSWYQQTPGQGLQFLFEYFSETQRNKGNFPGRFSGRQFSNSRSEMNVSTLELGDSALYLCASSLEQAKNIQYFGAGTRLSVL.